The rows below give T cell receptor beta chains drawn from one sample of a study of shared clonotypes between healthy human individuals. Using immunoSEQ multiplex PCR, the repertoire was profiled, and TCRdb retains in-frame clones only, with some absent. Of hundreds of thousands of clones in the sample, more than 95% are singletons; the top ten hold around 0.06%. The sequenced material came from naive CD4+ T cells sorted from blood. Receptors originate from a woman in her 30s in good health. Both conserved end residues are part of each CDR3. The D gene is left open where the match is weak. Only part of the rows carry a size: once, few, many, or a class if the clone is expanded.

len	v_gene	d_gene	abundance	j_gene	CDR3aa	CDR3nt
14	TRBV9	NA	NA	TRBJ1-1	CASSVVGSITEAFF	TGTGCCAGCAGCGTAGTGGGAAGTATCACTGAAGCTTTCTTT
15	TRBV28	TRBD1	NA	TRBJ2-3	CASSLNRGSVDTQYF	TGTGCCAGCAGTTTAAACAGGGGGTCGGTAGATACGCAGTATTTT
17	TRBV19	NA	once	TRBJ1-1	CASSNPPGRWVNTEAFF	TGTGCCAGTAGTAATCCCCCGGGACGGTGGGTGAACACTGAAGCTTTCTTT
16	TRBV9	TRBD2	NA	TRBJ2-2	CASSVVVAGATGELFF	TGTGCCAGCAGCGTAGTTGTAGCGGGAGCCACCGGGGAGCTGTTTTTT
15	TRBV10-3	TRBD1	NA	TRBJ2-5	CAISNRDSPPSEQYF	TGTGCCATCAGTAACCGGGACAGCCCGCCGTCGGAGCAGTACTTC
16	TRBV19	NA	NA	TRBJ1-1	CASRKIKGSLNTEAFF	TGTGCCAGTAGGAAAATTAAGGGCAGCCTGAACACTGAAGCTTTCTTT
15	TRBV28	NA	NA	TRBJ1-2	CASSLVYPLNYGYTF	TGTGCCAGCAGTTTAGTGTATCCCCTGAACTATGGCTACACCTTC
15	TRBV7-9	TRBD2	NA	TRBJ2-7	CASSPKPGLPPEQYF	TGTGCCAGCAGCCCTAAACCGGGACTACCACCCGAGCAGTACTTC
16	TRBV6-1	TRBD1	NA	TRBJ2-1	CASSESTGDYYNEQFF	TGTGCCAGCAGTGAGTCGACAGGGGATTATTACAATGAGCAGTTCTTC
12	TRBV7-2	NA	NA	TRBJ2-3	CASSLLRDTQYF	TGTGCCAGCAGCTTACTGAGAGATACGCAGTATTTT
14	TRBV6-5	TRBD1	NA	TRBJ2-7	CASRPDRGQYEQYF	TGTGCCAGCAGACCAGACAGGGGGCAATACGAGCAGTACTTC
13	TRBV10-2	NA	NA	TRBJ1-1	CASSESRNTEAFF	TGCGCCAGCAGTGAGTCTAGGAACACTGAAGCTTTCTTT
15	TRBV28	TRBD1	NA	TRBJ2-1	CASRQHGTVANEQFF	TGTGCCAGCAGGCAACACGGGACAGTCGCGAATGAGCAGTTCTTC
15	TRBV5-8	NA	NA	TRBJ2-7	CASTAQAAPLHEQYF	TGTGCCAGCACCGCCCAGGCAGCCCCACTCCACGAGCAGTACTTC
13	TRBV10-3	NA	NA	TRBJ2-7	CATSPAGGYEQYF	TGTGCCACCAGCCCAGCAGGGGGGTACGAGCAGTACTTC
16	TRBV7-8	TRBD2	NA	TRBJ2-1	CASSLVKREYYNEQFF	TGTGCCAGCAGCTTAGTGAAGCGGGAGTATTACAATGAGCAGTTCTTC
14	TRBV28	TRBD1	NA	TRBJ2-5	CASSTTGAPREQYF	TGTGCCAGCAGTACTACAGGGGCCCCAAGGGAGCAGTACTTC
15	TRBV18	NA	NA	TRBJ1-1	CASSPNEGRNTEAFF	TGTGCCAGCTCACCAAACGAGGGGAGGAACACTGAAGCTTTCTTT
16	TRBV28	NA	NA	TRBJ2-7	CASSSRLGQSSYEQYF	TGTGCCAGCAGTTCCCGTTTAGGACAGAGCTCCTACGAGCAGTACTTC
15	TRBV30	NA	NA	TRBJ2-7	CAWSVQGGSTYEQYF	TGTGCCTGGAGTGTACAGGGTGGGAGTACCTACGAGCAGTACTTC
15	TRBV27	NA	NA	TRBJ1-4	CASRTEEGANEKLFF	TGTGCCAGCAGGACAGAGGAGGGAGCTAATGAAAAACTGTTTTTT
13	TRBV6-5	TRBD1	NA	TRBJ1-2	CASSRDRGYGYTF	TGTGCCAGCAGTCGAGACAGGGGCTATGGCTACACCTTC